A single sample is the source of the 23 T cell receptor beta chains below, sequenced in a study of T cells in Graves' hyperthyroidism and ophthalmopathy. Amplification of TCR beta CDR3 regions was performed using RNA transcripts as template. The TCR CDR3 first-round RT-PCR relied on the HTBI primer set. TCRdb recomputed calls from the multiplex PCR reads with MiXCR, one row per CDR3 protein. The table lists a few hundred thousand distinct CDR3 sequences, around 20% of them singletons, with 40% in the top ten. Sequencing was done on a sample of blood. The receptors stem from a young man with Graves' ophthalmopathy.

This clonotype was seen at least ten times. V is TRBV27 and J is TRBJ1-2; a weak D match, TRBD1 (5 bases). Germline CDR1 MNHEY, CDR2 SMNVEV (reference sequence). CDR3 length: 13 residues. Deletions cut 5 bases from V and 2 bases from J, with 9 bases between. As DNA, the CDR3 is TGTGCCAGCAGTACGCCAGGGAACTATGGCTACACCTTC. It encodes CASSTPGNYGYTF.

V is TRBV5-1 and J is TRBJ2-7; tentative D call: TRBD1 (5 bases). Trimming stripped 4 bases from V and 0 bases from J, with 11 bases between. Germline CDR1 is SGHRS and CDR2 is YFSETQ. The CDR3 length is 14 residues. This chain's CDR3 is CASSVPDSSYEQYF. In DNA form, the CDR3 reads TGCGCCAGCAGCGTACCCGACAGCTCCTACGAGCAGTACTTC.

The table lists this clonotype with many counts. V and J are TRBV7-2 and TRBJ2-1, with 10 bases fitting TRBD2. The trim removed 2 bases at V and 8 bases at J, leaving 6 bases unmatched. Germline V gene data show CDR1 as SGHTA and CDR2 as FQGNSA. The CDR3 spans 15 residues. CDR3 DNA: TGTGCCAGCAGCTTACAGCGGGGGGGTACCGATGAGCAGTTCTTC. This sequence encodes CASSLQRGGTDEQFF.

The sample holds a few counts of this clonotype. The chain has TRBV29-1 and TRBJ1-5; D gene unclear. V lost 6 bases and J 4 bases, leaving 13 bases between the germline ends. Germline V gene sequence: CDR1 SQVTM, CDR2 ANQGSEA. The length of the CDR3 is 13 residues. The CDR3 protein is CSVQDTANQPQHF. The CDR3 nucleotides read TGCAGCGTCCAAGACACGGCGAATCAGCCCCAGCATTTT.

This clonotype has a count of ten or more. J is TRBJ1-5 and V is TRBV3-1; TRBD1 matches at 9 bases. The germline V gene has CDR1 LGHDT and CDR2 YNNKEL (reference sequence). V shed 3 bases and J 6 bases; nucleotides not matched to a gene: 6. The CDR3 loop spans 15 amino acids. In DNA form, the CDR3 reads TGTGCCAGCAGCCAGATCCCGGGACAGGGTCAGCCCCAGCATTTT. This codes for CASSQIPGQGQPQHF.

This clonotype was detected many times. The chain couples TRBV11-2 to TRBJ2-7; D could derive from TRBD1 or TRBD2 (5 bases each). Germline CDR1 is SGHAT and CDR2 is FQNNGV. This CDR3 is 14 amino acids long. Trimming took off 0 bases at V and 8 bases at J, with 14 bases between the two ends. The CDR3 DNA reads TGTGCCAGCAGCTTAGATTGGGAGAACAGGAAGCAGTACTTC. Amino acid sequence: CASSLDWENRKQYF.

In this sample, this clonotype turned up many times. The chain carries TRBV2 and TRBJ1-6; TRBD1 matches at 8 bases. Germline loops: CDR1 SNHLY, CDR2 FYNNEI. CDR3 length: 16 residues. Trimming removed 7 bases from V and 2 bases from J; junction bases left unmatched: 7. DNA of the CDR3: TGTGCCAGCACTCCTCAGGGGGCAGCCTATAATTCACCCCTCCACTTT. As protein: CASTPQGAAYNSPLHF.

The chain links TRBV20-1 to TRBJ2-7, with a possible D match to TRBD1 (5 bases). Germline V gene data show CDR1 as DFQATT and CDR2 as SNEGSKA (reference sequence). The CDR3 consists of 16 residues. The ends were cut back, 6 bases at V and 4 bases at J, with 25 bases in the middle. CDR3 sequence: CSAQHPAGLTPYEQYF. The CDR3 nucleotides are TGCAGTGCCCAGCACCCGGCAGGGCTAACCCCTTACGAGCAGTACTTC.

The chain uses TRBV20-1 and TRBJ1-2; no definite D call. Germline V CDR1 and CDR2: DFQATT, SNEGSKA (reference sequence). With 6 bases removed from V and 4 bases from J, the gap between germline ends came to 3 bases. The CDR3 loop spans 9 amino acids. CDR3: CSAAYGYTF. CDR3 sequence (DNA): TGCAGTGCCGCCTATGGCTACACCTTC.

This clonotype was picked up a small number of times. The rearrangement uses TRBV5-1 and TRBJ2-3; 7 nucleotides match TRBD2. CDR3 size: 14 residues. The V gene end was trimmed by 5 bases and the J gene end by 0 bases; junction bases not matched to a gene: 3. Germline CDR1 is SGHRS and CDR2 is YFSETQ. CDR3: CASRAGESTDTQYF. CDR3 coding DNA: TGCGCCAGCAGGGCGGGGGAAAGCACAGATACGCAGTATTTT.

This clonotype was picked up a small number of times. The rearrangement links TRBV5-4 to TRBJ1-2; D is unresolved. The CDR3 spans 14 residues. CDR1 SGHNT and CDR2 YYREEE come from the germline V gene (reference sequence). V was trimmed by 4 bases and J by 4 bases, leaving 14 bases between them. The CDR3 sequence: CASSRIGWFYGYTF. The CDR3 region has the DNA TGTGCCAGCAGCCGGATCGGGTGGTTCTATGGCTACACCTTC.

Many counts were recorded for this clonotype. Here the CDR3 DNA reads TGTGCCAGCAGCCCACGAACAGCCCAAAACTATGGCTACACCTTC. Its translation is CASSPRTAQNYGYTF. V is TRBV13 and J is TRBJ1-2; unclear D gene. V lost 5 bases, J lost 2 bases, and 15 bases lay in between. The CDR3 is made up of 15 amino acids. CDR1 PRHDT and CDR2 FYEKMQ come from the germline V gene (reference sequence).

The chain recombines TRBV27 with TRBJ2-7; D possibly corresponds to TRBD1 (5 bases). CDR1 and CDR2 (germline): MNHEY, SMNVEV (reference sequence). Trimming removed 6 bases at V and 1 base at J, with 13 bases between. This CDR3 contains 14 residues. The CDR3 spells CASSSWAGSYEQYF. CDR3 sequence (DNA): TGTGCCAGCAGCAGCTGGGCAGGGTCCTACGAGCAGTACTTC.

A few counts support this clonotype. The rearrangement links TRBV18 to TRBJ1-3; 8 bases match TRBD1. J gave up 3 bases and V 3 bases, and 7 bases lay outside the gene matches. The germline V gene encodes CDR1 KGHSH and CDR2 LQKENI. The CDR3 runs 16 residues. The CDR3 DNA reads as TGTGCCAGCTCACCTCTGGGACAGGAAATTGGAAACACCATATATTTT. It translates to CASSPLGQEIGNTIYF. Full variable domain (rest looked up from reference TRBV18 and TRBJ1-3): NAGVMQNPRHLVRRRGQEARLRCSPMKGHSHVYWYRQLPEEGLKFMVYLQKENIIDESGMPKERFSAEFPKEGPSILRIQQVVRGDSAAYFCASSPLGQEIGNTIYFGEGSWLTVV.

This clonotype has just a few counts. The CDR3 reads CSVEVAWSLSREQYF. The CDR3 DNA is TGCAGCGTTGAAGTCGCTTGGAGCCTGAGCCGCGAGCAGTACTTC. The gene calls are TRBV29-1 and TRBJ2-7, with D uncertain. V lost 1 base and J lost 6, with 19 bases in between. Per germline, CDR1 SQVTM and CDR2 ANQGSEA. The CDR3 has 15 residues.

This clonotype was seen a handful of times. The chain carries TRBV12-3 or TRBV12-4 and TRBJ2-2, with 12 bases aligning to TRBD2. V dropped 7 bases and J dropped 8; count of bases not matched to a gene: 17. This CDR3 has 18 amino acids. CDR3 sequence: CASTPPALAGGGTGELFF. The DNA of the CDR3 is TGTGCCAGCACACCCCCCGCTCTAGCGGGGGGGGGAACGGGGGAGCTGTTTTTT.

The V and J genes are TRBV19 and TRBJ1-5; maybe TRBD1 (6 bases). CDR1 and CDR2 (germline): LNHDA, SQIVND (reference sequence). CDR3 length: 18 amino acids. With 7 bases removed from V and 1 base from J, the gap between germline ends came to 23 bases. CDR3 bases: TGTGCCAGTACCGAACTACGACTCAGGGGTGAGAGCAATCAGCCCCAGCATTTT. As protein: CASTELRLRGESNQPQHF.

The genes are TRBV6-1 and TRBJ2-4; 7 nucleotides align to TRBD1. The V segment lost 5 bases and the J segment 8 bases; nucleotides outside the gene matches: 9. In germline, CDR1 is MNHNS, CDR2 SASEGT. The CDR3 totals 14 residues. CDR3 in DNA: TGTGCCAGCAGTTATACGACAGGGTTGGACATTCAGTACTTC. It encodes CASSYTTGLDIQYF.

There are many counts of this clonotype. V and J are TRBV3-1 and TRBJ2-7; no reliable D call. The CDR3 consists of 12 residues. V was shortened by 5 bases and J by 3 bases, with 8 bases between the two germline ends. In germline, CDR1 is LGHDT, CDR2 YNNKEL (reference sequence). The CDR3 DNA sequence: TGTGCCAGCAGCGCCACTGTCTACGAGCAGTACTTC. Translated, it gives CASSATVYEQYF.

This clonotype has just a few counts. The V and J genes are TRBV18 and TRBJ2-2, with no clear D. From germline, CDR1 is KGHSH and CDR2 LQKENI. CDR3 length equals 12 residues. V lost 2 bases and J lost 6, with 4 bases in between. In nucleotides, the CDR3 is TGTGCCAGCTCACCAATTGCCGGGGAGCTGTTTTTT. Translating gives CASSPIAGELFF.

In its sample, this clonotype was seen a few times. The rearrangement joins TRBV9 to TRBJ2-3; maybe TRBD1 (6 bases). The V gene's germline CDR1 is SGDLS and CDR2 YYNGEE. This CDR3 has 14 residues. The germline V and J ends were trimmed by 3 bases and 4 bases, with 12 bases remaining between them. CDR3 DNA: TGTGCCAGCAGCGCGCGCAGGGGACCAGATACGCAGTATTTT. Translation: CASSARRGPDTQYF.

This clonotype was detected only a few times. The rearrangement uses TRBV4-1 and TRBJ1-6, with D unclear. The CDR3 covers 15 residues. Trimming stripped 7 bases from V and 0 bases from J, with 10 bases between. Germline V CDR1 and CDR2: MGHRA, YSYEKL. CDR3 DNA: TGCGCCAGCACTACACAGAGCTCCTATAATTCACCCCTCCACTTT. It translates to CASTTQSSYNSPLHF.

The chain links TRBV27 to TRBJ1-1; a weak D match, TRBD1 (5 bases). Germline V CDR1 and CDR2: MNHEY, SMNVEV (reference sequence). CDR3 size: 14 residues. Trimming left V 3 bases short and J 3 bases short, with 11 bases between. CDR3 residues: CASSFRGLDTEAFF. In DNA form, the CDR3 reads TGTGCCAGCAGTTTCCGGGGCTTGGACACTGAAGCTTTCTTT.